These 26 T cell receptor beta chains originate from one sample sequenced in a study of tissue T cells after allogeneic stem cell transplantation. Some clones are missing from TCRdb's copy, which holds only in-frame ones; the method was immunoSEQ multiplex PCR. The sample has 3,500 to 4,500 clones, just under 75% seen once. This specimen consisted of left colon tissue, obtained at autopsy. The receptors come from a woman between 18 and 49 years old with breast cancer.

The chain combines TRBV9 with TRBJ1-6; D gene unclear. The CDR3 is 15 amino acids. V gave up 0 bases and J gave up 6 bases, with 10 bases separating them. CDR1 is SGDLS and CDR2 is YYNGEE in the germline V gene. CDR3 sequence reads: CASSVDSRSNSPLHF. CDR3 bases: TGTGCCAGCAGCGTAGATAGCAGAAGTAATTCACCCCTCCACTTT.

This clone was found a few times. The chain employs TRBV18 and TRBJ1-2, with TRBD1 as a possible D gene (5 bases). Trimming left V 6 bases short and J 6 bases short, with 17 bases between. CDR1 is KGHSH and CDR2 is LQKENI in the germline V gene. The CDR3 sequence is 14 residues long. The chain's CDR3 is CASSPTGTGDGYTF. The CDR3 region has the DNA TGTGCCAGCTCCCCCACCGGGACGGGAGATGGCTACACCTTC.

The chain uses TRBV6-2 or TRBV6-3 and TRBJ1-6, with D hard to call. This CDR3 is built from 14 residues. Trimming left V 2 bases short and J 9 bases short, with 11 bases between. The V gene's germline CDR1 is MNHEY and CDR2 SVGEGT. CDR3 sequence (DNA): TGTGCCAGCAGTTACGTTCAGCGTACTTCACCCCTCCACTTT. Translation gives CASSYVQRTSPLHF.

The chain uses TRBV28 and TRBJ2-4, with D tentatively TRBD1 (6 bases). The CDR3 is made up of 14 amino acids. V gave up 5 bases and J gave up 5 bases, with 13 bases separating them. CDR1 and CDR2 (germline): MDHEN, SYDVKM. CDR3 DNA sequence: TGTGCCAGCAGTAACCTAGGGGGTGAAAACATTCAGTACTTC. Its protein product is CASSNLGGENIQYF.

This clone qualifies as large. This chain uses TRBV11-1 with TRBJ1-1, with TRBD1 matching 7 bases. J gave up 1 base and V 2 bases, and 4 bases lay outside the gene matches. The CDR3 extends over 15 amino acids. CDR1 and CDR2 (germline): SGHAT, FQDESV (reference sequence). The CDR3 sequence is CASSLLDRENTEAFF. The CDR3 bases are TGTGCCAGCAGCTTACTTGACAGGGAGAACACTGAAGCTTTCTTT.

The chain recombines TRBV4-3 with TRBJ1-6; D possibly corresponds to TRBD1 (6 bases). The CDR3 sequence is 15 residues long. The germline gives CDR1 LGHNA, CDR2 YSLEER. Trimming pared 0 bases from V and 9 bases from J, leaving 12 bases between. Written as DNA, the CDR3 is TGCGCCAGCAGCCAAGAGCAAAAGGGGGTTTCACCCCTCCACTTT. Amino acid sequence: CASSQEQKGVSPLHF.

This clone has just a few counts. The chain employs TRBV5-1 and TRBJ2-7; D unresolved. V lost 0 bases, J lost 3 bases, and 4 bases lay in between. The germline CDR1 and CDR2 sequences are SGHRS and YFSETQ. CDR3 length: 12 amino acids. CDR3 loop: CASSLDLYEQYF. The CDR3 nucleotides are TGCGCCAGCAGCTTGGACCTCTACGAGCAGTACTTC.

In its sample, this clone was seen a few times. The rearrangement links TRBV6-4 to TRBJ2-1; tentative D call: TRBD2 (6 bases). The CDR3 totals 15 residues. CDR1 and CDR2 from the germline V gene are MRHNA and SNTAGT. Deletions cut 2 bases from V and 4 bases from J, with 12 bases between. CDR3 region: CASSDHSGPYNEQFF. CDR3 bases: TGTGCCAGCAGTGACCATAGCGGCCCTTACAATGAGCAGTTCTTC.

V and J are TRBV3-1 (or the pseudogene TRBV3-2) and TRBJ2-7; D uncertain. CDR1 is LGHDT, CDR2 YNNKEL, per germline (reference sequence). This CDR3 region has 14 residues. V was pared by 1 base and J by 1 base, with 8 bases between. Here the CDR3 DNA reads TGTGCCAGCAGCCAAGCGAGGTCGTCCTACGAGCAGTACTTC. It encodes CASSQARSSYEQYF.

The chain uses TRBV27 and TRBJ2-2; weak D call: TRBD2 (6 bases). Trimming took off 3 bases at V and 2 bases at J, with 10 bases between the two ends. CDR1 MNHEY and CDR2 SMNVEV come from the germline V gene (reference sequence). The CDR3 covers 15 residues. In DNA, the CDR3 is TGTGCCAGCAGTTTTGGCACTAGCAACACCGGGGAGCTGTTTTTT. This gives the protein CASSFGTSNTGELFF.

This clone was seen a few times. This chain links TRBV13 with TRBJ1-6; 8 nucleotides match TRBD1. J gave up 7 bases and V 5 bases, and 10 bases lay outside the gene matches. In germline, CDR1 is PRHDT, CDR2 FYEKMQ (reference sequence). The length of the CDR3 is 16 residues. The CDR3, as DNA: TGTGCCAGCAGCCCCACTGGCAGACAGGGGAATTCACCCCTCCACTTT. It yields the protein CASSPTGRQGNSPLHF.

This chain uses TRBV19 with TRBJ2-7; 8 nucleotides agree with TRBD2. The CDR3 has 16 amino acids. Germline V gene lookup returns CDR1 LNHDA and CDR2 SQIVND (reference sequence). Trimming took 1 base from V and 3 from J; bases not matched to a gene: 8. DNA of the CDR3: TGTGCCAGTAGTATAGCGGGGGGGGCCACCTACTACGAGCAGTACTTC. This gives the protein CASSIAGGATYYEQYF.

The V and J genes are TRBV5-1 and TRBJ1-1; 9 bases match TRBD1. The CDR3 has 14 residues. With 4 bases clipped from V and 4 bases from J, the junction kept 5 bases outside the gene matches. Germline loops: CDR1 SGHRS, CDR2 YFSETQ. The DNA of the CDR3 is TGCGCCAGCAGCCTGCAGACAGGGGGCACTGAAGCTTTCTTT. It codes for CASSLQTGGTEAFF.

This clone was counted only a few times. This chain joins TRBV3-1 (or the pseudogene TRBV3-2) and TRBJ2-7, with D possibly TRBD1 on 5 matching bases. V was cut by 0 bases and J by 1 base, with 19 bases left in between. The CDR3 length is 18 residues. The germline gives CDR1 LGHDT, CDR2 YNNKEL (reference sequence). As DNA, the CDR3 is TGTGCCAGCAGCCAAGATAGTGCGTCAGGGATAAAATCCTACGAGCAGTACTTC. This translates into CASSQDSASGIKSYEQYF.

The chain joins TRBV28 to TRBJ1-2; 7 nucleotides agree with TRBD1. V was clipped by 2 bases and J by 7 bases; unmatched bases: 7. The CDR3 consists of 14 residues. In germline, CDR1 is MDHEN, CDR2 SYDVKM. The CDR3 nucleotides are TGTGCCAGCAGTTTAGGGACAGTCCGGCCTGGCTACACCTTC. Amino acid sequence: CASSLGTVRPGYTF.

The gene calls are TRBV19 and TRBJ2-1, with 7 bases matching TRBD2. Per germline, CDR1 LNHDA and CDR2 SQIVND (reference sequence). This CDR3 contains 16 residues. Trimming took 7 bases from V and 3 from J; bases not matched to a gene: 12. CDR3 bases: TGTGCCAGTACCTCCTTGGGGGAGGGGATCTACAATGAGCAGTTCTTC. Its translation: CASTSLGEGIYNEQFF.

V and J are TRBV14 and TRBJ2-3; D possibly corresponds to TRBD1 (5 bases). The CDR3 is made up of 15 amino acids. The germline V gene has CDR1 SGHDN and CDR2 FVKESK. Trimming pared 0 bases from V and 4 bases from J, leaving 11 bases between. CDR3 region: CASSQDRARADTQYF. The CDR3 DNA reads TGTGCCAGCAGCCAAGACAGGGCCAGGGCAGATACGCAGTATTTT.

This chain links TRBV4-3 with TRBJ2-2; 9 positions agree with TRBD2. V lost 1 base to trimming and J lost 7 bases; unmatched junction nucleotides: 7. The germline gives CDR1 LGHNA, CDR2 YSLEER. The length of the CDR3 is 16 residues. Here the CDR3 reads CASSQGFSGRRGELFF. CDR3 coding DNA: TGCGCCAGCAGCCAAGGGTTTAGCGGGAGACGCGGGGAGCTGTTTTTT.

The chain employs TRBV19 and TRBJ2-7; TRBD1 agrees at 8 bases. Germline values: CDR1 LNHDA, CDR2 SQIVND (reference sequence). V shed 1 base and J 4 bases; nucleotides not matched to a gene: 6. The CDR3 has 15 amino acids. CDR3 amino acids: CASSIAPGGIYEQYF. In nucleotides, the CDR3 is TGTGCCAGTAGTATAGCCCCAGGGGGCATTTACGAGCAGTACTTC.

This clone occurred once. The chain has TRBV20-1 and TRBJ2-5; D may correspond to TRBD1 or TRBD2 (5 bases each). Trimming cost V 1 base and J 9 bases, with 6 bases left between them. The CDR3 has 10 amino acids. CDR1 and CDR2 (germline): DFQATT, SNEGSKA (reference sequence). This chain's CDR3 is CSARVGAQYF. As DNA, the CDR3 is TGCAGTGCTAGAGTGGGGGCCCAGTACTTC.

This clone came up a few times. This sequence joins TRBV4-1 and TRBJ2-5; 9 bases agree with TRBD2. This CDR3 is 16 amino acids long. The V segment lost 7 bases and the J segment 0 bases; nucleotides outside the gene matches: 9. The germline V gene encodes CDR1 MGHRA and CDR2 YSYEKL. The chain's CDR3 is CASTASGMPYQETQYF. CDR3 DNA: TGCGCCAGCACCGCTAGCGGGATGCCTTACCAAGAGACCCAGTACTTC.

DNA for the CDR3: TGTGCCAGTAGTATAGATAAACACCCCAACTATGGCTACACCTTC. Residues: CASSIDKHPNYGYTF. This chain joins TRBV19 and TRBJ1-2; the D is unclear. V lost 0 bases and J lost 2, with 10 bases in between. The CDR3 runs to 15 residues. Per the germline V gene, CDR1 is LNHDA and CDR2 is SQIVND (reference sequence).

The chain carries TRBV10-3 and TRBJ2-1, with a weak D call TRBD2 (5 bases). This CDR3 comprises 13 residues. V was cut by 0 bases and J by 7 bases, with 7 bases left in between. Germline loops: CDR1 ENHRY, CDR2 SYGVKD. The CDR3 sequence: CAISESRENEQFF. The CDR3, as DNA: TGTGCCATCAGTGAGTCTAGGGAGAATGAGCAGTTCTTC.

The V and J genes are TRBV19 and TRBJ1-5; 8 nucleotides align to TRBD1. Germline V CDR1 and CDR2: LNHDA, SQIVND (reference sequence). With V trimmed by 2 bases and J by 4 bases, 7 bases remained unmatched. The CDR3 spans 16 residues. CDR3 residues: CASSILWDRRNQPQHF. CDR3 bases: TGTGCCAGTAGTATATTGTGGGACAGGAGAAATCAGCCCCAGCATTTT. The whole variable domain, filled in from reference TRBV19 and TRBJ1-5, reads DGGITQSPKYLFRKEGQNVTLSCEQNLNHDAMYWYRQDPGQGLRLIYYSQIVNDFQKGDIAEGYSVSREKKESFPLTVTSAQKNPTAFYLCASSILWDRRNQPQHFGDGTRLSIL.

This CDR3 reads CASSLSRQRGDTQYF. The CDR3 nucleotides are TGTGCCAGCAGTTTATCCCGCCAGCGGGGGGATACGCAGTATTTT. This chain uses TRBV27 with TRBJ2-3; 8 nucleotides line up with TRBD2. CDR1 and CDR2 (germline): MNHEY, SMNVEV (reference sequence). This CDR3 is 15 amino acids long. V lost 0 bases and J lost 6; bases outside the gene matches: 5.

This chain joins TRBV29-1 and TRBJ1-4; 7 bases align to TRBD1. The germline CDR1 and CDR2 sequences are SQVTM and ANQGSEA. CDR3 length: 13 residues. Trimming cost V 4 bases and J 5 bases; bases outside gene matches: 4. The DNA for the CDR3 is TGCAGCGTTGGGGACAGCCAAAATGAAAAACTGTTTTTT. Its translation: CSVGDSQNEKLFF.